The following is a T cell receptor (beta chain) sequence with its context. Germline lookup yields CDR1 SQVTM and CDR2 ANQGSEA. This CDR3 region has 13 residues. With 6 bases removed from V and 4 bases from J, the gap between germline ends came to 16 bases. Sequenced by immunoSEQ multiplex PCR; TCRdb stores in-frame clones only, minus some. The sample has about 50,000 clones, roughly 70% seen once. These data belong to a study of cytotoxic CD8 clonotypes in ibrutinib-treated CLL. Sequences were derived from PBMCs, sampled after 12 months of ibrutinib treatment. This TCR was sampled from a human donor with chronic lymphocytic leukemia. The chain uses TRBV29-1 and TRBJ2-7; no firm D call. The CDR3 DNA reads TGCAGCGTCCTTGTGGCCATGGGATACGAGCAGTACTTC. Amino acids: CSVLVAMGYEQYF.